These 3 T cell receptor beta chains came from one sample sequenced in a study of early T cells in non-severe SARS-CoV-2 infection. TCRdb itself ran the 5' RACE reads through MiXCR, one entry per CDR3 protein. The table shows 25,000 to 30,000 distinct CDR3 sequences, with 5% to 6.5% occurring only once. This sample comprised whole blood, obtained at baseline. All receptors derive from an adult who was a healthcare worker with PCR-confirmed SARS-CoV-2 infection or an uninfected control (not recorded which).

This clonotype was seen ten or more times. V gene TRBV20-1 combines with J gene TRBJ1-3; no clear D. Germline V gene lookup returns CDR1 DFQATT and CDR2 SNEGSKA (reference sequence). V lost 6 bases and J lost 2, with 17 bases in between. There are 15 residues in the CDR3. CDR3 region: CSAKLHGGPGNTIYF. The CDR3, as DNA: TGCAGTGCCAAGCTACACGGTGGACCTGGAAACACCATATATTTT.

This clonotype was seen a few times. The chain joins TRBV25-1 to TRBJ2-7; TRBD1 or TRBD2 may be the D gene (5 bases each). Per the germline V gene, CDR1 is MGHDK and CDR2 is SYGVNS. This CDR3 region has 13 residues. Trimming left V 4 bases short and J 7 bases short, with 14 bases between. DNA of the CDR3: TGTGCCAGCAGTGGGGACCGTCGTGGGGAGCAGTACTTC. It specifies CASSGDRRGEQYF.

The chain couples TRBV5-5 to TRBJ2-5; the match to TRBD1 covers 7 bases. The CDR3 contains 15 residues. The J segment lost 6 bases and the V segment lost 2 bases, leaving 10 bases of the junction unmatched. Germline V gene lookup returns CDR1 SGHKS and CDR2 YYEKEE (reference sequence). The CDR3 sequence is CASSLQGNTQQTQYF. The DNA for the CDR3 is TGTGCCAGCAGCTTACAGGGGAATACTCAGCAGACCCAGTACTTC.